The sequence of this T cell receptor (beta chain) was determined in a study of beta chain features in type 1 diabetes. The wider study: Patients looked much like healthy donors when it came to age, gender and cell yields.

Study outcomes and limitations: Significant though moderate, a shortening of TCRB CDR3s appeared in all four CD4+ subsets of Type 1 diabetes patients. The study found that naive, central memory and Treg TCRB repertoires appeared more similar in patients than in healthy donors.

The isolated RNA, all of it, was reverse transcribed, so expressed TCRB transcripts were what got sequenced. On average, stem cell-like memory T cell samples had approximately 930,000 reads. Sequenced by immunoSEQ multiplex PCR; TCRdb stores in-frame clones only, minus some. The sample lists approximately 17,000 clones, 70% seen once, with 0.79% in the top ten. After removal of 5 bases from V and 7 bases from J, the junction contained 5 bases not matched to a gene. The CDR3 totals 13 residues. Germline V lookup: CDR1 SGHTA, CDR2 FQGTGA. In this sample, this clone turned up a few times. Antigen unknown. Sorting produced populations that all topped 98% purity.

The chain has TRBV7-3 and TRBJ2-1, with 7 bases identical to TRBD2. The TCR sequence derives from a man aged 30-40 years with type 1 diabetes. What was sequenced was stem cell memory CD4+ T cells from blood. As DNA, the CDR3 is TGTGCCAGCAGCGAGGGTAGCGGGAATGAGCAGTTCTTC. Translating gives CASSEGSGNEQFF.